Below, 15 T cell receptor beta chains from the same sample are listed, as sequenced in a study of T cells in women clearing cervical HPV infection. The method was immunoSEQ multiplex PCR; TCRdb's version includes in-frame clones alone and lacks a portion of them. The record lists roughly 19,000 clones, of which the ten most abundant hold 6.5% to 8.5%. The specimen was blood buffy coat. These receptors were obtained from a woman aged 18 to 75 with a cervical HPV16 infection that either progressed to CIN3+ or cleared (not recorded which).

A note on this clone: Read coverage stops 3 residues before the CDR3 terminus; the germline J gene supplies the remainder. This chain links TRBV15 with TRBJ2-7; TRBD2 matches 8 bases. CDR1 is LNHNV, CDR2 YYDKDF, per germline (reference sequence). J gave up 2 bases and V 4 bases, and 4 bases lay outside the gene matches. This CDR3 has 14 amino acids. This chain's CDR3 is CATSIAGGPYEQYF. The DNA read from the CDR3 is TGTGCCACCAGCATCGCGGGAGGCCCCTACGAG.

Considering frequency, this clone is medium-sized. The CDR3 end is not reached by the read, which stops 3 residues before it; the germline J gene fills it in. The chain joins TRBV19 to TRBJ2-3; 7 bases fit TRBD1. Germline loops: CDR1 LNHDA, CDR2 SQIVND (reference sequence). There are 20 residues in the CDR3. V was clipped by 4 bases and J by 2 bases; unmatched bases: 21. The chain's CDR3 is CASSRKPRTGSGRNTDTQYF. The sequenced part of the CDR3 DNA is TGTGCCAGTAGTAGAAAGCCAAGGACAGGCTCTGGTCGGAACACAGATACG.

The chain's CDR3 is CASCGTGQVRYNQPQYF. The CDR3 bases that were read are TGTGCCAGCTGCGGAACAGGGCAAGTCCGGTACAATCAGCCG. This chain uses TRBV6-2 or TRBV6-3 with TRBJ2-3; D possibly corresponds to TRBD1 (6 bases). The read ends 3 residues before the CDR3 terminus; that terminus is restored from the germline J gene. The CDR3 covers 17 residues. The germline gives CDR1 MNHEY, CDR2 SVGEGT.

Comments on this clone: The CDR3 goes on 3 residues after the read ends, and that part is filled in from the germline J gene. V and J are TRBV30 and TRBJ2-1, with TRBD2 matching 8 bases. CDR1 is GTSNPN and CDR2 is SVGIG in the germline V gene (reference sequence). V shed 2 bases and J 4 bases; nucleotides not matched to a gene: 19. The CDR3 runs to 19 residues. CDR3 DNA, as far as it was read: TGTGCCTGGAGTACAGTACTAGCGGATAACCTCAACTTTTACAATGAG. Its translation is CAWSTVLADNLNFYNE. The entire CDR3 reads CAWSTVLADNLNFYNEQFF.

A remark on this clone: One junction end does not reproduce the germline sequence, and a read error may be involved. The read finishes 3 residues shy of the CDR3 end, and the germline J gene is used to complete it. The identical CDR3 is also encoded by other nucleotide sequences in the sample. The chain has TRBV7-2 and TRBJ1-3; 7 nucleotides line up with TRBD1. Germline V lookup: CDR1 SGHTA, CDR2 FQGNSA. This CDR3 has 15 residues. CDR3 region: CASSLIQGSGNTIYF. The DNA read from the CDR3 is TGTGCCAGCAGCTTGATACAGGGGTCCGGAAACACA.

About this clone itself: Read coverage stops 3 residues before the CDR3 terminus; the germline J gene supplies the remainder. The genes are TRBV18 and TRBJ2-1, with D possibly matching TRBD2 (5 bases). The ends were cut back, 4 bases at V and 0 bases at J, with 7 bases in the middle. CDR1 and CDR2 (germline): KGHSH, LQKENI. The length of the CDR3 is 14 residues. The CDR3 sequence: CASSLAYSYNEQFF. The covered CDR3 bases are TGTGCCAGCTCACTAGCGTACTCCTACAATGAG.

Turning to this clone: One junction end disagrees with the germline gene, perhaps due to a read error. The CDR3 is cut off 3 residues early in the read; its end comes from the germline J gene. The chain links TRBV4-2 to TRBJ2-4; TRBD1 matches 10 bases. The CDR3 runs to 13 residues. Germline CDR1 LGHNA, CDR2 YNFKEQ. CDR3 DNA, as far as it was read: TGCGCCAGCAGCCCCCGGACAGGGGGCATT. This encodes CASSPRTGGI. The whole CDR3 sequence reads CASSPRTGGIQYF.

In the case of this clone: The read falls 3 residues short of the CDR3 end, and the missing part is taken from the germline J gene. J is TRBJ2-1 and V is TRBV20-1, with a weak D call TRBD2 (5 bases). Trimming left V 3 bases short and J 4 bases short, with 7 bases between. The CDR3 sequence is 12 residues long. Germline loops: CDR1 DFQATT, CDR2 SNEGSKA (reference sequence). The CDR3 loop reads CSASAGYNEQFF. The CDR3 bases that were read are TGCAGTGCTAGTGCGGGTTACAATGAG.

In the case of this clone: With the read ending 3 residues before the CDR3 end, the germline J gene is used to fill in that end. This chain connects TRBV19 to TRBJ2-7, with TRBD1 matching 9 bases. The germline V gene encodes CDR1 LNHDA and CDR2 SQIVND (reference sequence). With 7 bases clipped from V and 1 base from J, the junction kept 2 bases outside the gene matches. This CDR3 spans 13 amino acids. CDR3 bases read: TGTGCCAGTAAGACAGGGGGGTCCTACGAG. The encoded protein is CASKTGGSYE. The CDR3 reads in full as CASKTGGSYEQYF.

In the case of this clone: Sequencing ends 3 residues short of the CDR3 end; the germline J gene provides the rest. This sequence joins TRBV20-1 and TRBJ2-3, with TRBD2 matching 9 bases. The CDR3 consists of 15 residues. The V gene end was trimmed by 1 base and the J gene end by 5 bases; junction bases not matched to a gene: 7. Germline V gene data show CDR1 as DFQATT and CDR2 as SNEGSKA (reference sequence). CDR3 in amino acids: CSARVSSGIRDTQYF. The sequenced CDR3 bases are TGCAGTGCTAGAGTCTCTAGCGGGATCCGAGATACG.

Details on this clone: The CDR3 end falls 3 residues outside the read, so it is completed with the germline J gene. V is TRBV10-1 and J is TRBJ2-5, with 7 bases matching TRBD2. CDR3 size: 14 residues. Losses at the gene ends were 4 bases for V and 2 bases for J; bases not matched to a gene: 4. Germline V gives CDR1 WNHNN, CDR2 SYGVQD (reference sequence). The sequenced part of the CDR3 DNA is TGCGCCAGCAGTGCCCCGGGACTACAAGAGACC. Translation gives CASSAPGLQET. The entire CDR3 protein is CASSAPGLQETQYF.

Concerning this clone: The CDR3 end falls 3 residues outside the read, so it is completed with the germline J gene. This chain connects TRBV7-7 to TRBJ2-5; the D gene is possibly TRBD2 (6 bases). This CDR3 has 12 amino acids. V was cut by 5 bases and J by 4 bases, with 8 bases left in between. In germline, CDR1 is SSHAT, CDR2 FNYEAQ (reference sequence). Here the CDR3 reads CASSMGGETQYF. The sequenced part of the CDR3 DNA is TGTGCCAGCAGCATGGGGGGAGAGACC.

CDR3 protein: CASRDRDPIRPQHF. CDR3 DNA, as far as it was read: TGTGCCAGCAGGGACAGGGACCCTATCAGGCCC. The chain combines TRBV6-2 or TRBV6-3 with TRBJ1-5, with 8 bases identical to TRBD1. Sequencing ends 3 residues short of the CDR3 end; the germline J gene provides the rest. The J segment lost 9 bases and the V segment lost 6 bases, leaving 10 bases of the junction unmatched. The germline V gene has CDR1 MNHEY and CDR2 SVGEGT. CDR3 length equals 14 residues.

The covered CDR3 bases are TGTGCCAGCAGCTTAGCCGGGGTAAACATT. This encodes CASSLAGVNI. From start to end, the CDR3 is CASSLAGVNIQYF. V gene TRBV13 combines with J gene TRBJ2-4, with TRBD2 as a possible D gene (5 bases). The sequenced fragment ends 3 residues before the CDR3 boundary, so the rest is inferred from the germline J gene. The V end lost 1 base, the J end lost 6 bases, and 7 bases lay between the germline ends. Germline V gene lookup returns CDR1 PRHDT and CDR2 FYEKMQ (reference sequence). The CDR3 length is 13 residues.

The chain's CDR3 is CSASGQGAKNIQYF. The CDR3 bases that were read are TGCAGTGCTTCAGGGCAAGGGGCCAAAAACATT. V gene TRBV20-1 combines with J gene TRBJ2-4; weak D call: TRBD1 (5 bases). Coverage ceases 3 residues before the CDR3 finishes, and the germline J gene fills in the end. Germline assignment: CDR1 DFQATT and CDR2 SNEGSKA (reference sequence). V was shortened by 5 bases and J by 1 base, with 12 bases between the two germline ends. The CDR3 has 14 amino acids.